A single sample gave rise to the 11 T cell receptor beta chains below, sequenced in a study of early T cells in non-severe SARS-CoV-2 infection. TCRdb fed the 5' RACE reads into MiXCR, producing one record per CDR3 protein. The sample contains about 53,000 distinct CDR3 sequences, 10% to 15% of which appear only once. This material consisted of whole blood, taken at baseline. These receptor sequences come from an adult who was a healthcare worker with PCR-confirmed SARS-CoV-2 infection or an uninfected control (not recorded which).

This clonotype was seen at least ten times. The rearrangement joins TRBV7-2 to TRBJ2-1; 9 nucleotides match TRBD2. The CDR3 has 16 residues. Germline CDR1 and CDR2: SGHTA and FQGNSA. V was clipped by 7 bases and J by 7 bases; unmatched bases: 14. CDR3 nucleotides: TGTGCCAGCACCCGAAGTTCTTGGACTAGCGAGAATGAGCAGTTCTTC. It encodes CASTRSSWTSENEQFF.

This clonotype was picked up a small number of times. This chain connects TRBV2 to TRBJ2-1, with 10 bases matching TRBD1. J lost 1 base, V lost 7 bases, and 4 bases had no gene match. The germline V gene has CDR1 SNHLY and CDR2 FYNNEI. The CDR3 is made up of 15 amino acids. The DNA of the CDR3 is TGTGCCAGCATTCCGGGACAGGGGTCCTACAATGAGCAGTTCTTC. It translates to CASIPGQGSYNEQFF.

The table lists this clonotype with many counts. The V gene is TRBV7-6, the J gene TRBJ1-1, with no clear D. This CDR3 contains 13 residues. The germline V and J ends were trimmed by 11 bases and 0 bases, with 13 bases remaining between them. Looked up from germline, CDR1 is SGHVS and CDR2 is FNYEAQ. The CDR3: CASTPQLNTEAFF. CDR3 coding DNA: TGTGCCTCCACCCCGCAACTGAACACTGAAGCTTTCTTT.

The chain combines TRBV10-3 with TRBJ2-7; 7 bases match TRBD1. Germline lookup yields CDR1 ENHRY and CDR2 SYGVKD. The length of the CDR3 is 15 residues. V shed 2 bases, J shed 2 bases, and the junction held 6 bases outside the gene matches. Here the CDR3 reads CAISEEGALAYEQYF. The CDR3 DNA reads TGTGCCATCAGTGAGGAGGGGGCACTAGCCTACGAGCAGTACTTC.

This sequence joins TRBV7-2 and TRBJ2-1; maybe TRBD1 (6 bases). V was shortened by 3 bases and J by 6 bases, with 12 bases between the two germline ends. This CDR3 comprises 14 residues. In germline, CDR1 is SGHTA, CDR2 FQGNSA. DNA for the CDR3: TGTGCCAGCAGCTTGCACAGGGCGGGCAATGAGCAGTTCTTC. It specifies CASSLHRAGNEQFF.

This clonotype was recorded a few times. For the CDR3, the DNA is TGTGCCAGCAGTTTTGGTGGCCAAGCTAACTATGGCTACACCTTC. Translation gives CASSFGGQANYGYTF. This sequence joins TRBV12-3 or TRBV12-4 and TRBJ1-2, with unresolved D. The CDR3 sequence is 15 residues long. Trimming removed 3 bases from V and 0 bases from J, with 11 bases in between.

This clonotype was detected many times. The chain combines TRBV6-5 with TRBJ1-1; D perhaps matches TRBD1 (5 bases). The CDR3 sequence is 14 residues long. Between the trimmed V and J ends, which lost 2 bases and 4 bases, there was a span of 11 bases. Germline CDR1 MNHEY, CDR2 SVGAGI. This chain's CDR3 is CASSYPDRRTEAFF. CDR3 bases: TGTGCCAGCAGTTACCCTGACAGACGCACTGAAGCTTTCTTT.

This clonotype was seen repeatedly, ten times or more. The rearrangement uses TRBV20-1 and TRBJ2-5; D not certain. CDR1 is DFQATT, CDR2 SNEGSKA, per germline (reference sequence). This CDR3 contains 10 residues. Trimming left V 6 bases short and J 5 bases short, with 7 bases between. The CDR3 sequence is CSAGYETQYF. CDR3 nucleotide sequence: TGCAGTGCGGGGTATGAGACCCAGTACTTC.

The V and J genes are TRBV6-2 or TRBV6-3 and TRBJ2-5; 8 nucleotides match TRBD1. Germline CDR1 reads MNHEY; CDR2 reads SVGEGT. The CDR3 has 14 residues. V lost 6 bases and J lost 2; bases outside the gene matches: 5. CDR3 region: CASRRDRLQETQYF. CDR3 coding DNA: TGTGCCAGCAGACGGGACAGGCTTCAAGAGACCCAGTACTTC.

A few counts support this clonotype. The rearrangement joins TRBV28 to TRBJ1-5; D not certain. V was pared by 7 bases and J by 2 bases, with 9 bases between. Germline V gene sequence: CDR1 MDHEN, CDR2 SYDVKM. The CDR3 has 13 amino acids. CDR3 region: CASTPAGNQPQHF. The CDR3 nucleotides read TGTGCCAGCACCCCGGCGGGCAATCAGCCCCAGCATTTT. Full variable domain (missing parts from reference TRBV28 and TRBJ1-5): DVKVTQSSRYLVKRTGEKVFLECVQDMDHENMFWYRQDPGLGLRLIYFSYDVKMKEKGDIPEGYSVSREKKERFSLILESASTNQTSMYLCASTPAGNQPQHFGDGTRLSIL.

This clonotype was counted a few times. The chain joins TRBV7-8 to TRBJ2-3; a weak D match, TRBD1 (5 bases). Germline-derived CDR1 and CDR2 are SGHVS and FQNEAQ. The CDR3 has 14 amino acids. Trimming removed 5 bases at V and 4 bases at J, with 13 bases between. In DNA form, the CDR3 reads TGTGCCAGCAGCCGACAGATTGGCGCAGATACGCAGTATTTT. Protein product: CASSRQIGADTQYF.